This T cell receptor (beta chain) is drawn from a study of shared clonotypes between healthy human individuals. CDR1 and CDR2 from the germline V gene are MDHEN and SYDVKM. The CDR3 runs to 11 residues. With 8 bases removed from V and 5 bases from J, the gap between germline ends came to 8 bases. TCRdb keeps only in-frame clones here, not all; method: immunoSEQ multiplex PCR. This table has roughly 700,000 clones, around 67% appearing once. This receptor was obtained from a woman between 25 and 40 years old in good health. Sequencing used memory CD4+ T cells sorted from blood. Indicated subset: CD45RA-negative fraction. The chain has TRBV28 and TRBJ2-3, with unresolved D. CDR3 coding DNA: TGTGCCAGCGAGAAGTTAGATACGCAGTATTTT. It yields the protein CASEKLDTQYF.